Presented here are 27 T cell receptor beta chains from one specimen sequenced in a study of cytomegalovirus exposure and HLA in healthy donors. PCR involved 60 Vbeta and 13 Jbeta primers. Method: immunoSEQ multiplex PCR; TCRdb's copy keeps in-frame clones and lacks some. The profile shows roughly 200,000 clones, around 70% of them singletons. Sequenced sample: PBMCs. These receptors were collected from a male donor in good health and CMV-seronegative.

This clone was observed a handful of times. This rearrangement joins TRBV7-9 to TRBJ1-5; D is unresolved. The CDR3 length is 12 residues. In germline, CDR1 is SEHNR, CDR2 FQNEAQ (reference sequence). V lost 6 bases to trimming and J lost 6 bases, with 9 bases between them. The CDR3 region is CASSESFQPQHF. In DNA form, the CDR3 reads TGTGCCAGCAGTGAAAGCTTTCAGCCCCAGCATTTT. Combining the CDR3 with reference TRBV7-9 and TRBJ1-5 gives the whole variable domain DTGVSQNPRHKITKRGQNVTFRCDPISEHNRLYWYRQTLGQGPEFLTYFQNEAQLEKSRLLSDRFSAERPKGSFSTLEIQRTEQGDSAMYLCASSESFQPQHFGDGTRLSIL.

V and J are TRBV29-1 and TRBJ2-1; 7 positions match TRBD2. CDR1 is SQVTM and CDR2 is ANQGSEA in the germline V gene. The V and J ends lost 1 base and 3 bases, in that order; junction bases with no gene match: 18. The CDR3 is 19 amino acids. CDR3 in DNA: TGCAGCGTTGAAGTCCACCGGGACTACCTTCAGAAGGGCTACAATGAGCAGTTCTTC. Protein product: CSVEVHRDYLQKGYNEQFF.

The CDR3 spells CASSLSSGGIYEQYF. The CDR3 bases are TGTGCCAGCAGTTTATCCTCCGGCGGGATCTACGAGCAGTACTTC. The rearrangement links TRBV27 to TRBJ2-5; possibly TRBD2 for D (6 bases). The better agreement between TRBJ2-7 and the DNA end casts doubt on the J call. The length of the CDR3 is 15 residues. CDR1 MNHEY and CDR2 SMNVEV come from the germline V gene (reference sequence).

This chain links TRBV28 with TRBJ2-1; TRBD1 matches 10 bases. CDR1 is MDHEN, CDR2 SYDVKM, per germline. V lost 5 bases and J lost 2; bases outside the gene matches: 6. The CDR3 is made up of 16 amino acids. The CDR3 DNA is TGTGCCAGCAGTAGGGCGGGGACAGGGGCCTACAATGAGCAGTTCTTC. Translation: CASSRAGTGAYNEQFF.

The rearrangement uses TRBV12-5 and TRBJ2-3; 11 positions match TRBD2. This CDR3 comprises 16 residues. Germline assignment: CDR1 LGHNT and CDR2 FRNRAP. V shed 4 bases, J shed 0 bases, and the junction held 3 bases outside the gene matches. For the CDR3, the DNA is TGTGCTAGTGGTTCTGGACTAGCGGGTAGCACAGATACGCAGTATTTT. Its translation: CASGSGLAGSTDTQYF.

There are a few counts of this clone. The chain joins TRBV6-5 to TRBJ1-2; D not resolved. V dropped 0 bases and J dropped 8 bases, with 16 bases sitting between them. CDR3 length: 15 residues. Germline lookup yields CDR1 MNHEY and CDR2 SVGAGI. CDR3 loop: CASSYSDLPPDGYTF. In DNA, the CDR3 is TGTGCCAGCAGTTACTCCGACTTACCCCCCGACGGCTACACCTTC.

The chain recombines TRBV28 with TRBJ2-5, with 11 positions matching TRBD2. This CDR3 is built from 15 residues. The germline gives CDR1 MDHEN, CDR2 SYDVKM. V lost 6 bases and J lost 5; bases outside the gene matches: 8. The CDR3 DNA sequence: TGTGCCAGCAGGGAACTAGCGGGAGAGGTGGAGACCCAGTACTTC. It yields the protein CASRELAGEVETQYF.

V and J are TRBV15 and TRBJ2-3; TRBD2 matches at 11 bases. The CDR3 covers 15 residues. V lost 0 bases to trimming and J lost 4 bases; unmatched junction nucleotides: 0. In germline, CDR1 is LNHNV, CDR2 YYDKDF (reference sequence). CDR3: CATSRDSGGADTQYF. The CDR3 DNA is TGTGCCACCAGCAGAGATAGCGGGGGGGCAGATACGCAGTATTTT.

J is TRBJ1-5 and V is TRBV6-1, with D perhaps TRBD1 (5 bases). CDR1 is MNHNS, CDR2 SASEGT, per germline. The V gene lost 2 bases and the J gene lost 9 bases, with 11 bases spanning the gap. This CDR3 comprises 13 residues. The CDR3 DNA reads TGTGCCAGCAGTGAATCGGGACTAACGCCCCAGCATTTT. This encodes CASSESGLTPQHF.

V is TRBV28 and J is TRBJ1-3; 7 nucleotides agree with TRBD1. Trimming took 3 bases from V and 0 from J; bases not matched to a gene: 17. The CDR3 contains 20 residues. The V gene's germline CDR1 is MDHEN and CDR2 SYDVKM. CDR3 region: CASSFGRQGVFQSSGNTIYF. DNA of the CDR3: TGTGCCAGCAGTTTCGGTCGGCAGGGGGTTTTTCAAAGCTCTGGAAACACCATATATTTT.

J is TRBJ2-2 and V is TRBV9; the match to TRBD2 covers 7 bases. Germline lookup yields CDR1 SGDLS and CDR2 YYNGEE. This CDR3 has 16 amino acids. Trimming cost V 0 bases and J 8 bases; bases outside gene matches: 10. The CDR3 loop is CASSVEGTTIYGELFF. The DNA of the CDR3 is TGTGCCAGCAGCGTAGAAGGGACTACCATTTATGGGGAGCTGTTTTTT.

The chain couples TRBV4-3 to TRBJ2-3, with a tentative D call TRBD2 (6 bases). The CDR3 totals 18 residues. Germline V CDR1 and CDR2: LGHNA, YSLEER. V was shortened by 0 bases and J by 4 bases, with 20 bases between the two germline ends. CDR3 protein: CASSQEEGGASSADTQYF. The CDR3 DNA is TGCGCCAGCAGCCAAGAAGAAGGAGGAGCCTCTAGCGCAGATACGCAGTATTTT.

This clone has a handful of counts. The rearrangement uses TRBV6-4 and TRBJ1-2; 9 nucleotides align to TRBD1. The V gene's germline CDR1 is MRHNA and CDR2 SNTAGT. Losses at the gene ends were 6 bases for V and 3 bases for J; bases not matched to a gene: 8. This CDR3 has 15 residues. CDR3 protein: CASSITGTGYYGYTF. CDR3 nucleotide sequence: TGTGCCAGCAGCATTACCGGGACAGGGTACTATGGCTACACCTTC.

The chain employs TRBV2 and TRBJ2-7; D is possibly TRBD1 (6 bases). The V end lost 6 bases, the J end lost 4 bases, and 13 bases lay between the germline ends. The germline CDR1 and CDR2 sequences are SNHLY and FYNNEI. CDR3 length: 13 residues. The chain's CDR3 is CASSAGVIYEQYF. The DNA of the CDR3 is TGTGCCAGCAGCGCAGGGGTTATTTACGAGCAGTACTTC.

There are a few counts of this clone. The chain carries TRBV5-4 and TRBJ2-1; tentative D call: TRBD1 (6 bases). Between the trimmed V and J ends, which lost 4 bases and 7 bases, there was a span of 15 bases. CDR1 and CDR2 (germline): SGHNT, YYREEE (reference sequence). This CDR3 contains 14 residues. CDR3 sequence: CASSPWGPENEQFF. The CDR3 DNA follows: TGTGCCAGCAGCCCTTGGGGGCCCGAAAATGAGCAGTTCTTC.

This chain uses TRBV2 with TRBJ1-5, with D unresolved. The CDR3 spans 14 residues. In germline, CDR1 is SNHLY, CDR2 FYNNEI. V lost 5 bases and J 0 bases, leaving 8 bases between the germline ends. The CDR3: CASSYPGSNQPQHF. CDR3 sequence (DNA): TGTGCCAGCAGTTACCCAGGTAGCAATCAGCCCCAGCATTTT. Variable domain in full (rest from reference TRBV2 and TRBJ1-5): EPEVTQTPSHQVTQMGQEVILRCVPISNHLYFYWYRQILGQKVEFLVSFYNNEISEKSEIFDDQFSVERPDGSNFTLKIRSTKLEDSAMYFCASSYPGSNQPQHFGDGTRLSIL.

The rearrangement uses TRBV19 and TRBJ1-5; perhaps TRBD1 as D (6 bases). V was pared by 4 bases and J by 3 bases, with 16 bases between. This CDR3 has 16 residues. Germline CDR1 is LNHDA and CDR2 is SQIVND (reference sequence). The DNA for the CDR3 is TGTGCCAGTAGTAAGGGGGACTACCATCTCAATCAGCCCCAGCATTTT. Its protein is CASSKGDYHLNQPQHF.

The V gene is TRBV6-6, the J gene TRBJ2-7, with a tentative D call TRBD2 (7 bases). Trimming pared 2 bases from V and 3 bases from J, leaving 17 bases between. The germline gives CDR1 MNHNY, CDR2 SVGAGI (reference sequence). The CDR3 spans 16 residues. CDR3 nucleotide sequence: TGTGCCAGCAGTTACGGGGGGGGGCTTTCCTTCTACGAGCAGTACTTC. Translated, it gives CASSYGGGLSFYEQYF.

This chain links TRBV28 with TRBJ2-7; D possibly corresponds to TRBD1 (5 bases). The CDR3 is made up of 13 amino acids. The germline V and J ends were trimmed by 8 bases and 2 bases, with 13 bases remaining between them. Germline CDR1 MDHEN, CDR2 SYDVKM. The CDR3, as DNA: TGTGCCAGCGCTGGGGCCCTACCCTACGAGCAGTACTTC. As protein: CASAGALPYEQYF. Complete variable domain (other parts from reference TRBV28 and TRBJ2-7): DVKVTQSSRYLVKRTGEKVFLECVQDMDHENMFWYRQDPGLGLRLIYFSYDVKMKEKGDIPEGYSVSREKKERFSLILESASTNQTSMYLCASAGALPYEQYFGPGTRLTVT.

V is TRBV27 and J is TRBJ1-2, with D possibly TRBD1 on 6 matching bases. The V end was cut by 5 bases, the J end by 8 bases, with 18 bases between. Germline lookup yields CDR1 MNHEY and CDR2 SMNVEV (reference sequence). The CDR3 consists of 14 residues. The CDR3 here is CASSPLRGLIGYTF. In DNA, the CDR3 is TGTGCCAGCAGTCCCCTCAGGGGACTAATAGGCTACACCTTC.

The rearrangement uses TRBV10-2 and TRBJ2-4; 8 bases are shared with TRBD2. The CDR3 length is 16 residues. The germline V gene encodes CDR1 WSHSY and CDR2 SAAADI. V shed 5 bases and J 0 bases; nucleotides not matched to a gene: 6. This chain's CDR3 is CASSMSGGVAKNIQYF. In nucleotides, the CDR3 is TGCGCCAGCAGTATGAGCGGGGGAGTAGCCAAAAACATTCAGTACTTC.

This chain joins TRBV5-1 and TRBJ2-1, with D maybe TRBD2 (5 bases). The V end lost 1 base, the J end lost 4 bases, and 6 bases lay between the germline ends. Germline values: CDR1 SGHRS, CDR2 YFSETQ. This CDR3 has 13 amino acids. This CDR3 reads CASSLPGYNEQFF. CDR3 DNA: TGCGCCAGCAGCTTGCCGGGGTACAATGAGCAGTTCTTC.

V and J are TRBV28 and TRBJ2-1; a possible D gene is TRBD1 (5 bases). Germline V gene sequence: CDR1 MDHEN, CDR2 SYDVKM. Between the trimmed V and J ends, which lost 2 bases and 3 bases, there was a span of 8 bases. The CDR3 is 14 residues long. The CDR3 bases are TGTGCCAGCAGTTTAAGCAGGGTCTACAATGAGCAGTTCTTC. Residues: CASSLSRVYNEQFF.

This chain joins TRBV9 and TRBJ2-5, with 9 bases aligning to TRBD2. TRBJ2-7 explains the end of the DNA better; the J call may be wrong. Germline V lookup: CDR1 SGDLS, CDR2 YYNGEE. The CDR3 runs 14 residues. CDR3 loop: CASSVDSGGYEQYF. In nucleotides, the CDR3 is TGTGCCAGCAGCGTAGACAGCGGGGGGTACGAGCAGTACTTC.

The J gene is TRBJ1-1, the V gene TRBV6-5; D ambiguous. Germline assignment: CDR1 MNHEY and CDR2 SVGAGI. CDR3 length: 14 residues. Trimming shortened V by 8 bases and J by 0 bases, and 13 bases separated the two germline ends. The DNA of the CDR3 is TGTGCCAGCCAAGCAAACTTCATGAACACTGAAGCTTTCTTT. Translated: CASQANFMNTEAFF.

V usage is TRBV19 and J usage is TRBJ1-4, with a weak D call TRBD1 (6 bases). Trimming pared 6 bases from V and 5 bases from J, leaving 19 bases between. CDR3 length equals 16 residues. CDR1 and CDR2 (germline): LNHDA, SQIVND (reference sequence). DNA for the CDR3: TGTGCCAGTAGCCCTCCTCGAACAGGGATAAATGAAAAACTGTTTTTT. The encoded protein is CASSPPRTGINEKLFF.

The table lists this clone with a count of one. The chain carries TRBV18 and TRBJ2-1, with 8 bases matching TRBD2. Germline lookup yields CDR1 KGHSH and CDR2 LQKENI. The junction had 5 bases not matched to a gene; V was cut back by 0 bases and J by 10 bases. This CDR3 comprises 14 residues. CDR3 nucleotides: TGTGCCAGCTCACCACCGCGGGGGGACCCGGAGCAGTTCTTC. It yields the protein CASSPPRGDPEQFF. The full variable domain, in which reference TRBV18 and TRBJ2-1 provide the parts outside the CDR3, is NAGVMQNPRHLVRRRGQEARLRCSPMKGHSHVYWYRQLPEEGLKFMVYLQKENIIDESGMPKERFSAEFPKEGPSILRIQQVVRGDSAAYFCASSPPRGDPEQFFGPGTRLTVL.